This entry concerns a single T cell receptor (beta chain). Profiling relied on immunoSEQ multiplex PCR, and the TCRdb table lists in-frame clones only, not all of them. The sample yields some 330,000 clones, 89% seen once. The source of the sample is a study of blood T cell repertoires in COVID-19. Study context: The analysed material was cDNA or gDNA that came from T cells, B-cell-depleted T cells, or PBMCs.

This CDR3 has 15 amino acids. Germline CDR1 is MDHEN and CDR2 is SYDVKM. The ends lost 1 base at V and 4 bases at J; junction bases unmatched: 4. Sequenced material: peripheral blood. This receptor was identified in a woman aged 25 to 39 with COVID-19, enrolled during active disease. V usage is TRBV28 and J usage is TRBJ2-1; TRBD1 matches at 7 bases. Written as DNA, the CDR3 is TGTGCCAGCAGTTTATTAGGACAGGAATACAATGAGCAGTTCTTC. This translates into CASSLLGQEYNEQFF.